The 5 T cell receptor beta chains given below trace back to one sample, sequenced in a study of T cell repertoires in cytomegalovirus infection. TCRdb fed the reads into MiXCR, producing one record per CDR3 protein. The sample contains approximately 910,000 distinct CDR3 sequences, approximately 32% of which appear only once. No antigens are known for them. The source material was cultured CD8+ T cells from PBMCs, sampled from culture after CMV antigen stimulation. These receptors all stem from a human donor in good health (CMV status not recorded). Some clones in this sample may be carry-over from other donors' samples.

The chain recombines TRBV5-5 with TRBJ1-6; a weak D match, TRBD1 (5 bases). This CDR3 contains 17 residues. With 1 base removed from V and 4 bases from J, the gap between germline ends came to 15 bases. Germline CDR1 reads SGHKS; CDR2 reads YYEKEE (reference sequence). DNA for the CDR3: TGTGCCAGCAGCTTGAGTCGGGCAGGGATATATAATTCACCCCTCCACTTT. Translated: CASSLSRAGIYNSPLHF.

This clonotype has only a few counts. The chain links TRBV7-9 to TRBJ1-2; no reliable D call. Trimming pared 5 bases from V and 2 bases from J, leaving 15 bases between. Germline V gives CDR1 SEHNR, CDR2 FQNEAQ (reference sequence). This CDR3 is built from 15 residues. CDR3 amino acids: CASSQYMEENYGYTF. DNA for the CDR3: TGTGCCAGCAGCCAATATATGGAGGAGAACTATGGCTACACCTTC.

About this clonotype: Germline and junction disagree at one end, which may indicate a read error. This chain links TRBV7-9 with TRBJ1-2, with D possibly TRBD1 on 6 matching bases. From germline, CDR1 is SEHNR and CDR2 FQNEAQ (reference sequence). The CDR3 totals 11 residues. The chain's CDR3 is CVAGGDYGYTF. CDR3 nucleotides: TGCGTCGCCGGGGGCGACTATGGCTACACCTTC.

This clonotype occurred a few times. The CDR3, as DNA: TGTGCTAGTGGTTTTTCAAGAAAGATACCTGGGGACACCGGGGAGCTGTTTTTT. This sequence encodes CASGFSRKIPGDTGELFF. The rearrangement links TRBV12-5 to TRBJ2-2; D is ambiguous. Deletions cut 3 bases from V and 3 bases from J, with 20 bases between. CDR1 and CDR2 (germline): LGHNT, FRNRAP. The CDR3 runs 18 residues.

This clonotype turned up a few times. The chain combines TRBV7-2 with TRBJ2-7; 10 positions match TRBD2. CDR1 is SGHTA, CDR2 FQGNSA, per germline. J gave up 5 bases and V 9 bases, and 7 bases lay outside the gene matches. This CDR3 has 13 amino acids. The CDR3 region is CASRSGGAHEQYF. DNA for the CDR3: TGTGCCAGTAGAAGCGGGGGGGCCCACGAGCAGTACTTC.